This T cell receptor beta chain was sequenced for a study of Graves' ophthalmopathy and Graves' hyperthyroidism. Study results and limitations: In blood, most expanded thyroid clonotypes above 0.001 frequency were also detected. Cross-validated, the 13-signature model showed 87.88%/81.08% sensitivity/specificity, and 80%/75% in the test set.

The CDR3 extends over 19 amino acids. Germline CDR1 reads SGHDT; CDR2 reads YYEEEE. Germline trimming cut 0 bases from V and 0 bases from J; bases unmatched to any gene: 7. Hyperthyroidism patients, all newly diagnosed, had under 2 months' duration and ages of 18 to 65. Amplifying from RNA transcripts, the study obtained TCR beta CDR3 regions. HTBI-primed RT-PCR formed the first round, and a multiplex PCR formed the second. TCRdb redid the calling of the multiplex PCR reads with MiXCR, one entry per CDR3 protein. The sample gives more than 1,000,000 distinct CDR3 sequences, about 36% of which show up once; roughly 11% is in the top ten. Details on this clonotype: Its antigen is not identified.

The specimen sequenced was peripheral blood or thyroid tissue (not recorded which). This chain joins TRBV5-6 and TRBJ2-7; 15 bases align to TRBD2. This receptor was identified in an adult man with Graves' hyperthyroidism. The CDR3 bases are TGTGCCAGCAGCTTGGCGGGACTAGCGGGGGGCCCAAGCTCCTACGAGCAGTACTTC. Protein product: CASSLAGLAGGPSSYEQYF.